The following is a TCR beta chain sequence with its context. These data originate in a study of blood T cell repertoires in COVID-19. On the study more broadly: Sites in the United States, Italy and Spain provided acute and convalescent COVID-19 samples. Sample material is recorded as cDNA or gDNA derived from T cells, B-cell-depleted T cells, or PBMCs.

Trimming took 3 bases from V and 5 from J; bases not matched to a gene: 11. There are 17 residues in the CDR3. Germline loops: CDR1 SGHRS, CDR2 YFSETQ. As processed by the authors: Reference gene primer amplification in the assay estimated nucleated cell counts. Sequenced by immunoSEQ multiplex PCR; TCRdb stores in-frame clones only, minus some. For V, J and clone size, that table is used; D and trimming come from the DNA. This table holds approximately 250,000 clones, approximately 82% found once. Sequenced sample: peripheral blood. The sequence was collected from a man in his sixties who had recovered from COVID-19. This chain joins TRBV5-1 and TRBJ2-1; 10 bases align to TRBD2. CDR3 DNA sequence: TGCGCCAGCAGCTCAGTAATTTCCGGGACTAGCGACAATGAGCAGTTCTTC. Its protein product is CASSSVISGTSDNEQFF.